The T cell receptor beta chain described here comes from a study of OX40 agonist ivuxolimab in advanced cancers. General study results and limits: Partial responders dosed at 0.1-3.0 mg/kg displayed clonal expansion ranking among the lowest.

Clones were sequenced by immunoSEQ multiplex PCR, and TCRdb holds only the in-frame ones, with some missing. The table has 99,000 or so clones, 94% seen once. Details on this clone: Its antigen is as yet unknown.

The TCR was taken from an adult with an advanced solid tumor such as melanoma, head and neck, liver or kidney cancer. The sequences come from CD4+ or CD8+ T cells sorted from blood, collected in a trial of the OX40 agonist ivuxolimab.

DNA for the CDR3: TGCGCCAGCAGCTTGGGGACAGCCCAAGAGACCCAGTACTTC. Amino acids: CASSLGTAQETQYF. The V call is TRBV5-1, the J call TRBJ2-5, with a weak D call TRBD1 (6 bases). Trimming cost V 0 bases and J 1 base, with 7 bases left between them. CDR3 length: 14 residues. The germline V gene encodes CDR1 SGHRS and CDR2 YFSETQ.